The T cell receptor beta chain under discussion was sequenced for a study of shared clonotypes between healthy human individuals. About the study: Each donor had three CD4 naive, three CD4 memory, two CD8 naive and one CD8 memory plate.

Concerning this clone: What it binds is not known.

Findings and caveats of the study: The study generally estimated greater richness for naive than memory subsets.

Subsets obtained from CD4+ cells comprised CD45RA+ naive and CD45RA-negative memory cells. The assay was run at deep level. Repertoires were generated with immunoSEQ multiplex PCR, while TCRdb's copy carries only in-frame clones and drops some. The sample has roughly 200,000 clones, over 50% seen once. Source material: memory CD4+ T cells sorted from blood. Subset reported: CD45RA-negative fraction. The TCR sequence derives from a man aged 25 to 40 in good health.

This CDR3 is CASTTQFGRRLETQYF. The DNA for the CDR3 is TGCGCCAGCACCACCCAGTTCGGGAGGCGGTTGGAGACCCAGTACTTC. This sequence joins TRBV5-1 and TRBJ2-5, with 7 nucleotides matching TRBD2. Germline loops: CDR1 SGHRS, CDR2 YFSETQ. The CDR3 has 16 residues. With 6 bases clipped from V and 5 bases from J, the junction kept 16 bases outside the gene matches.